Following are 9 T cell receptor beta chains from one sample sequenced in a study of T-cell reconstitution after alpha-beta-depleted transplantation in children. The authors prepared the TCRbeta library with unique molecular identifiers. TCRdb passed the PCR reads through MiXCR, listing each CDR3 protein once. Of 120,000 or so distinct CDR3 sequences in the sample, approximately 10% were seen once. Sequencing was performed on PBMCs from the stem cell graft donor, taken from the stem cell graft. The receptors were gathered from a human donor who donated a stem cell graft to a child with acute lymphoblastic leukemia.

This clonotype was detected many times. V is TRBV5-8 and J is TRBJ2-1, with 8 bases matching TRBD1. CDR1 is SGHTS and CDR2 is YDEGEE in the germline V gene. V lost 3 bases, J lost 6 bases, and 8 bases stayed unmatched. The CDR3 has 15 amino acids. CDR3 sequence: CASSWGQGAGNEQFF. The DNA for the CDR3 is TGTGCCAGCAGCTGGGGGCAGGGGGCGGGCAATGAGCAGTTCTTC. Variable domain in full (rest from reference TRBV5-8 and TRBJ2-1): EAGVTQSPTHLIKTRGQQATLRCSPISGHTSVYWYQQALGLGLQFLLWYDEGEERNRGNFPPRFSGRQFPNYSSELNVNALELEDSALYLCASSWGQGAGNEQFFGPGTRLTVL.

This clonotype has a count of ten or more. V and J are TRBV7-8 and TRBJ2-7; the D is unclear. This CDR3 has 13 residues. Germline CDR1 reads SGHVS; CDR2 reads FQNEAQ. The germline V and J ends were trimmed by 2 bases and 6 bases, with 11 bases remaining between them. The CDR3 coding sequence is TGTGCCAGCAGCTTACGGGCTAAGGGCGAGCAGTACTTC. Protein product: CASSLRAKGEQYF.

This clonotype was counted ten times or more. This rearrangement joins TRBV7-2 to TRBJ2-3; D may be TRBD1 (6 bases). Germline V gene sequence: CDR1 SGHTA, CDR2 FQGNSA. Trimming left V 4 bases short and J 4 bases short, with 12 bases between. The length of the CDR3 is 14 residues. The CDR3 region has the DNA TGTGCCAGCAGCTCACAACAGGGTTCAGATACGCAGTATTTT. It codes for CASSSQQGSDTQYF.

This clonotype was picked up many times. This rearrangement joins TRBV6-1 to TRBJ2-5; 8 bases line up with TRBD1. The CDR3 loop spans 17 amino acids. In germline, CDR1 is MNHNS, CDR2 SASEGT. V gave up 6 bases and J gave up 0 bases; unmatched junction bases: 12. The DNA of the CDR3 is TGTGCCAGCAGCCCCCCGAGACAGGGGATCTACCAAGAGACCCAGTACTTC. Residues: CASSPPRQGIYQETQYF.

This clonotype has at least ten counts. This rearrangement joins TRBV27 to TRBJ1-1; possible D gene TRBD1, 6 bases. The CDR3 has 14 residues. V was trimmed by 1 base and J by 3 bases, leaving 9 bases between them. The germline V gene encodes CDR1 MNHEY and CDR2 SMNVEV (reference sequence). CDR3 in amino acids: CASSLWGGHTEAFF. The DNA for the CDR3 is TGTGCCAGCAGTTTATGGGGGGGGCACACTGAAGCTTTCTTT.

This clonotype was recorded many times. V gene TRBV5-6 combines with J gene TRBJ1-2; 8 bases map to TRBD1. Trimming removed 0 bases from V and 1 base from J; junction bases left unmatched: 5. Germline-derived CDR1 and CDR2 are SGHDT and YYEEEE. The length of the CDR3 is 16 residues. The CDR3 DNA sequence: TGTGCCAGCAGCTTGGTCCTACAGGGGGGTAACTATGGCTACACCTTC. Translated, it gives CASSLVLQGGNYGYTF. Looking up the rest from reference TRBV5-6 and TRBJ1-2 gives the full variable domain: DAGVTQSPTHLIKTRGQQVTLRCSPKSGHDTVSWYQQALGQGPQFIFQYYEEEERQRGNFPDRFSGHQFPNYSSELNVNALLLGDSALYLCASSLVLQGGNYGYTFGSGTRLTVV.

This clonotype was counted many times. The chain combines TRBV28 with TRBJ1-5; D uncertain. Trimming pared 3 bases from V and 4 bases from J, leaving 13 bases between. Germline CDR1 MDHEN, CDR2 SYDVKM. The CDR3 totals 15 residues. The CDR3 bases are TGTGCCAGCAGTTTGGGAGGGTACAGAAATCAGCCCCAGCATTTT. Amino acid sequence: CASSLGGYRNQPQHF.

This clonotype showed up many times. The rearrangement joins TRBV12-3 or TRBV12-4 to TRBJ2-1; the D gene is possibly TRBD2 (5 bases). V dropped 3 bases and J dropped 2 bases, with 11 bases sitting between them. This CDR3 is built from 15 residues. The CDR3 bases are TGTGCCAGCAGTTTCCTTAGCGTTACCTACAATGAGCAGTTCTTC. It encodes CASSFLSVTYNEQFF.

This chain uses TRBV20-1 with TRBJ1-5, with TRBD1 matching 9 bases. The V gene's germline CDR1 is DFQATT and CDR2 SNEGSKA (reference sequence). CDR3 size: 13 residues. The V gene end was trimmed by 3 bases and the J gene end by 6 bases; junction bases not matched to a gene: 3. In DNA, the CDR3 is TGCAGTGCTAGTGGACAGGGGATTCAGCCCCAGCATTTT. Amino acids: CSASGQGIQPQHF.